Described below is a single T cell receptor beta chain sequence and its context. Antigen specificity is unknown. This specimen belongs to a study of shared clonotypes between healthy human individuals. Study background: For every donor, three CD4 naive, three CD4 memory, two CD8 naive and one CD8 memory plates were used. Study results and caveats: Clonotype sharing across several donors was observed for roughly 5% of naive CD4 clonotypes.

Some clones are missing from TCRdb's copy, which holds only in-frame ones; the method was immunoSEQ multiplex PCR. The table shows about a million clones, with roughly 72% occurring only once. CDR1 MNHEY and CDR2 SVGAGI come from the germline V gene. V was shortened by 8 bases and J by 5 bases, with 21 bases between the two germline ends. The CDR3 runs to 15 residues. The study enrolled healthy HIV-negative adults without recent acute infections or vaccinations as donors. The TCR sequence derives from a man between 18 and 35 years old in good health. Sequencing used memory CD4+ T cells sorted from blood. Indicated subset: CD45RA-negative fraction. The genes are TRBV6-5 and TRBJ2-5, with D perhaps matching TRBD1 (6 bases). This CDR3 is CASSRWQQGEETQYF. CDR3 DNA sequence: TGTGCCAGCTCGAGGTGGCAACAGGGTGAGGAGACCCAGTACTTC.